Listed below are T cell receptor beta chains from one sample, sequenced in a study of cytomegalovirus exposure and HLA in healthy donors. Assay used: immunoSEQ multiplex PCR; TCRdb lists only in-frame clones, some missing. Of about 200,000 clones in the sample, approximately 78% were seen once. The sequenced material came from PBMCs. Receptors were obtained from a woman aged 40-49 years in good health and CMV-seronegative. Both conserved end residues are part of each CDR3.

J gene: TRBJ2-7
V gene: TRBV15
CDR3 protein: CATSILTGTIAYEQYF

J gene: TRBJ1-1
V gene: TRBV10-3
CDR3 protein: CAIGGQLNTEAFF

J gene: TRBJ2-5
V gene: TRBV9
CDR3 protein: CASSGQPQETQYF

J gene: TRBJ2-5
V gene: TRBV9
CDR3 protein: CASSVDPTSGRETQYF

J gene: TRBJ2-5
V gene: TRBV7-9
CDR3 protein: CASSATGSAETQYF

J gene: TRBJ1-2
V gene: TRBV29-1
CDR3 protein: CSGLGQGRTGYTF

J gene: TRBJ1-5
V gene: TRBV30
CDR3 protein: CAWSERLGNQPQHF

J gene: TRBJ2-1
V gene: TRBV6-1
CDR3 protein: CASSDILAGVGEQFF

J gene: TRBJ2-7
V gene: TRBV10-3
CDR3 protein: CAISEWVAGVPEQYF

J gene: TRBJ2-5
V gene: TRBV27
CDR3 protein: CASSPIAGGSQETQYF

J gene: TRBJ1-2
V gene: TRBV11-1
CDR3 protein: CASSPMGAPNYGYTF

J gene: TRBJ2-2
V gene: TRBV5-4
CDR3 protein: CASSAPSGGAGELFF

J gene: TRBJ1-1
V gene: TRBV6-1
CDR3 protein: CASSDTGWTEAFF

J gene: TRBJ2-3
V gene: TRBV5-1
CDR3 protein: CASGAASTDTQYF

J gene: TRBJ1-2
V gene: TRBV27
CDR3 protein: CASSSAAGDWGYTF

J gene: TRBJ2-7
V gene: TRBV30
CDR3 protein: CAWRPGTYEQYF

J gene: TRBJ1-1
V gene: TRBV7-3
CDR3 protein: CSSSLSRGGRTEAFF

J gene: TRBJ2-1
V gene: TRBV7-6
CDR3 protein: CASSLEAGQALVFGTSGFF

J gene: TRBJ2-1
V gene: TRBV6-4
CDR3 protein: CASSVAGLAGGNEQFF

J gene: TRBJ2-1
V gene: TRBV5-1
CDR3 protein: CASRWAGSSYNEQFF

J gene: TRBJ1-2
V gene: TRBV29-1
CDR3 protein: CSVETVKYYGYTF

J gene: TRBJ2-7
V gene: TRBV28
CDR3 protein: CAISGGLAGGGVSYEQYF

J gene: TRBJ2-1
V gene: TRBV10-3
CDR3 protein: CAISDPRGGEGHNEQFF

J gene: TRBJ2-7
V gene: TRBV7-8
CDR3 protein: CASSFGTVSPYEQYF

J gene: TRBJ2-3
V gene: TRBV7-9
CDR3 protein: CASSFNTDTQYF

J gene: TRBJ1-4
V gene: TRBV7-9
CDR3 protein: CASSLLVGEEKLFF

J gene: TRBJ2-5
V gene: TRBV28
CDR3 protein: CASSLQIHQETQYF

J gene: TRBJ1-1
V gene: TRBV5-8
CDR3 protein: CASSLAPGAPEAFF